The clone carrying this T cell receptor (beta chain) was counted only a few times. What it binds is unknown. Regarding treatment: 10-day PBMC culture with coronavirus spike peptide pools or control peptides (ViraFEST assay). IL-2 at about 9.3 IU/ml and peptide pools at 9 to 10 ug/ml were added to PBMCs cultured at two million per well. Sequence data for DNA of cultured CD4+ T cells were generated by the Oncomine TCR Beta short-read assay. It was from cultured CD4+ T cells that genomic DNA was extracted. MiXCR, applied by TCRdb to the PCR reads, yields one record per CDR3 protein. The data hold about 20,000 distinct CDR3 sequences, with around two thirds observed a single time. This entry belongs to a study of vaccination and CD4 T cells after COVID-19. Study results and limitations: The cohort comprised relatively few convalescent patients, and no early post-infection timepoints were analyzed. Post-vaccination, and not before, a median roughly 90% of reactive clones appeared in convalescent patients.

In germline, CDR1 is SGHTA, CDR2 FQGNSA. Trimming cost V 2 bases and J 11 bases, with 15 bases left between them. CDR3 length equals 14 residues. Sequences were obtained from CD4+ T cells from blood, cultured in vitro. The gene calls are TRBV7-2 and TRBJ1-4, with D possibly being TRBD1 (6 bases). This sequence originates from a human donor who had recovered from COVID-19. As DNA, the CDR3 is TGTGCCAGCAGCTTAAAGGGGGTTTTGGGGAAACTGTTTTTT. Amino acid sequence: CASSLKGVLGKLFF.